This T cell receptor (beta chain) was captured by sequencing in a study of tumour-infiltrating T cells in Burkitt lymphoma. About the research overall: Survival, overall and progression-free, tracked with productive clonality.

Sequenced by immunoSEQ multiplex PCR; TCRdb stores in-frame clones only, minus some. Found here are around 6,700 clones, about a sixth of them singletons; the top ten hold approximately 2.8%. The V gene's germline CDR1 is SGHNT and CDR2 YYREEE (reference sequence). The V gene end was trimmed by 0 bases and the J gene end by 3 bases; junction bases not matched to a gene: 4. This CDR3 spans 16 amino acids. The sample consisted of tumor tissue. The receptor's source is a human donor with diffuse large B-cell lymphoma. The chain has TRBV5-4 and TRBJ2-3; TRBD1 matches 10 bases. CDR3 in amino acids: CASSLVGQGLTDTQYF. The CDR3 DNA is TGTGCCAGCAGCTTGGTGGGACAGGGGTTAACAGATACGCAGTATTTT. Using reference TRBV5-4 and TRBJ2-3 for the parts outside the CDR3, the full variable domain is ETGVTQSPTHLIKTRGQQVTLRCSSQSGHNTVSWYQQALGQGPQFIFQYYREEENGRGNFPPRFSGLQFPNYSSELNVNALELDDSALYLCASSLVGQGLTDTQYFGPGTRLTVL.